This T cell receptor (beta chain) originates from a study of metastatic and nonmetastatic thyroid tumors. Trimming took off 0 bases at V and 2 bases at J, with 8 bases between the two ends. Germline lookup yields CDR1 SGHRS and CDR2 YFSETQ. CDR3 length: 14 amino acids. Patients were all untreated before their thyroid surgery. Via MiXCR, TCRdb re-called the PCR reads. Of approximately 30,000 clones listed, around 15% were seen once; the top ten hold 4.7%. This clone was seen at least ten times. Its antigen is currently unknown. Study results and caveats: Significantly greater TCR beta diversity was reportedly found in malignant thyroid tumors than in benign nodules (in blood and tumor).

The chain recombines TRBV5-1 with TRBJ1-2; no reliable D call. The receptor was derived from a female donor with papillary thyroid cancer or a benign thyroid nodule (not recorded which). Some clones in this sample may be carry-over from other donors' samples. Sequencing input: blood. In nucleotides, the CDR3 is TGCGCCAGCAGCTTGGCTGCCAGGAACTATGGCTACACCTTC. This sequence encodes CASSLAARNYGYTF.